This T cell receptor (beta chain) is from a study of PD-L1 blockade in urothelial cancer. Study context: Blood underwent analysis 3 weeks (second dose) and 6 weeks after treatment began.

V lost 2 bases and J lost 2; bases outside the gene matches: 1. Germline V lookup: CDR1 KGHSH, CDR2 LQKENI. The CDR3 loop spans 15 amino acids. This clone is a singleton in its sample. This sample also contains other DNA sequences that code for the same CDR3. Time point described: peripheral blood 6 weeks after treatment start. The patients' disease, urothelial carcinoma, was locally advanced or metastatic. Patients each gave 1 to 8 samples, pretreatment and on-treatment. Measured with immunoSEQ multiplex PCR; TCRdb has only the in-frame clones, and not every one. The table has fewer than 50,000 clones, 86% seen once.

The V and J genes are TRBV18 and TRBJ2-7; 12 positions agree with TRBD2. The sequence came from a man aged 60 to 75 with urothelial cancer. The input for sequencing was PBMCs, taken around atezolizumab (anti-PD-L1) treatment. The CDR3: CASSPRTSGTYEQYF. CDR3 bases: TGTGCCAGCTCACCAAGGACTAGCGGGACCTACGAGCAGTACTTC.